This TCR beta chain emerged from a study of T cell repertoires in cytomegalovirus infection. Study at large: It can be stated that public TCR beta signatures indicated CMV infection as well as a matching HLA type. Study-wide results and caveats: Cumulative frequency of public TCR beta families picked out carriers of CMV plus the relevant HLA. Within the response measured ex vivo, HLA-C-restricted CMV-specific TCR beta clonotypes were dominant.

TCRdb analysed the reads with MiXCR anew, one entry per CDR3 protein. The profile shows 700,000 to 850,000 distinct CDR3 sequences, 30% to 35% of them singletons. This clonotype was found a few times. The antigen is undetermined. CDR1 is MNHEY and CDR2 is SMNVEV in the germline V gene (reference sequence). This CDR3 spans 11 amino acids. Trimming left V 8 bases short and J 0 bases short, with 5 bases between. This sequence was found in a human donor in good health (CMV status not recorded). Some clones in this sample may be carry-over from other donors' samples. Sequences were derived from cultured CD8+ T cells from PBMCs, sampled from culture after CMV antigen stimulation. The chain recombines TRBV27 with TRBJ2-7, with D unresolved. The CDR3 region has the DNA TGTGCCAGCGGGTACTCCTACGAGCAGTACTTC. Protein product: CASGYSYEQYF.